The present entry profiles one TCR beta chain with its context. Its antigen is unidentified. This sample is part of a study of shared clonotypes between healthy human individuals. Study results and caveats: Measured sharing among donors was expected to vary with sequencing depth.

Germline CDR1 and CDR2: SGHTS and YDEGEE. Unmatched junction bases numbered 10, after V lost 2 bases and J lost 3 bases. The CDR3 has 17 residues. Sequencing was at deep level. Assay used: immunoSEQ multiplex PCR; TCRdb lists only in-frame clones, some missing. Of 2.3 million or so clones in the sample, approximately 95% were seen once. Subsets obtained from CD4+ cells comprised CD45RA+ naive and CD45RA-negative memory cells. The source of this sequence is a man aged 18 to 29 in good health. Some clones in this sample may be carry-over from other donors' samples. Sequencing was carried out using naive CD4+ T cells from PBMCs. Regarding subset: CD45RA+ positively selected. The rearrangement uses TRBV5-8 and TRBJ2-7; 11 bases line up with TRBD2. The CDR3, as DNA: TGTGCCAGCAGCTTACTAGCTAGCGGGAGGTTCATCTACGAGCAGTACTTC. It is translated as CASSLLASGRFIYEQYF. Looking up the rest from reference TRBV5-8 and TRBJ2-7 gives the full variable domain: EAGVTQSPTHLIKTRGQQATLRCSPISGHTSVYWYQQALGLGLQFLLWYDEGEERNRGNFPPRFSGRQFPNYSSELNVNALELEDSALYLCASSLLASGRFIYEQYFGPGTRLTVT.